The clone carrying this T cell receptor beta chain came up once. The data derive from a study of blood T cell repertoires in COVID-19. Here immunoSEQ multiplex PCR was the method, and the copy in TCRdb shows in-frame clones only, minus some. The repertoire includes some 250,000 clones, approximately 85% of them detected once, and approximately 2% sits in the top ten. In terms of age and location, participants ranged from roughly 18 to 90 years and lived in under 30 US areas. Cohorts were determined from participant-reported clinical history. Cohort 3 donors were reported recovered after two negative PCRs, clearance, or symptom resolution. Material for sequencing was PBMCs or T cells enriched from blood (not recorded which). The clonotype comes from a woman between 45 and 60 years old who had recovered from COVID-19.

The CDR3: CASSGGAGRNQPQHF. Here the CDR3 DNA reads TGTGCCAGTAGTGGAGGGGCCGGGAGGAATCAGCCCCAGCATTTT. This chain links TRBV19 with TRBJ1-5, with a possible D match to TRBD1 (5 bases). Per germline, CDR1 LNHDA and CDR2 SQIVND (reference sequence). The CDR3 covers 15 residues. Trimming removed 5 bases from V and 4 bases from J, with 15 bases in between. The entire variable domain, with the rest obtained from reference TRBV19 and TRBJ1-5, is as follows: DGGITQSPKYLFRKEGQNVTLSCEQNLNHDAMYWYRQDPGQGLRLIYYSQIVNDFQKGDIAEGYSVSREKKESFPLTVTSAQKNPTAFYLCASSGGAGRNQPQHFGDGTRLSIL.